This TCR beta chain is drawn from a study of T-cell reconstitution after alpha-beta-depleted transplantation in children. Germline CDR1 reads MDHEN; CDR2 reads SYDVKM. CDR3 size: 18 residues. With 4 bases clipped from V and 4 bases from J, the junction kept 15 bases outside the gene matches. Overall study results and limits: Fresh T-cell production supplied most of the T-cell counts and diversity seen one year after transplant. Certain patients had high TCRbeta diversity at day 60, and it came from recipient T cells and thymic progenitors that survived.

TCRbeta library construction was performed incorporating unique molecular identifiers. Each CDR3 protein is one row after TCRdb ran MiXCR on the PCR reads. The sample contains some 600,000 distinct CDR3 sequences, over 10% of which appear only once. This clonotype appeared a few times. Its target is not known. The V and J genes are TRBV28 and TRBJ2-3, with 9 nucleotides matching TRBD2. Sequenced material: PBMCs, mostly from graft donor cells, taken 360 days after TCRalphabeta/CD19-depleted stem cell transplant. The clonotype originates from a male patient between 10 and 17 years old who had a stem cell transplant for acute myeloid leukemia, so the T cells may come from the graft donor. The CDR3 region has the DNA TGTGCCAGCAGTTCGCCCTCTAGCGGGAAGAGGGGCTCAGATACGCAGTATTTT. It translates to CASSSPSSGKRGSDTQYF.